The 27 T cell receptor beta chains below all came from one sample that was sequenced in a study of T-cell memory formation after mild COVID-19. A single record per CDR3 protein comes from TCRdb applying MiXCR to the 5' RACE reads. Here the sample spans tens of thousands of distinct CDR3 sequences, around 15% being singletons. The sample was PBMCs or a T cell subset sorted from them (not recorded which). The receptors were gathered from an adult woman who had mild COVID-19 (a few samples of this study predate the infection). Cell type and time point are not known.

The genes are TRBV7-8 and TRBJ1-5; D is unclear. This CDR3 spans 16 amino acids. Per germline, CDR1 SGHVS and CDR2 FQNEAQ. V was trimmed by 3 bases and J by 3 bases, leaving 15 bases between them. For the CDR3, the DNA is TGTGCCAGCAGCTTCTCCCCGGACGGAAACAATCAGCCCCAGCATTTT. Translation: CASSFSPDGNNQPQHF.

The gene calls are TRBV7-9 and TRBJ2-7, with D hard to call. Germline CDR1 and CDR2: SEHNR and FQNEAQ (reference sequence). V dropped 5 bases and J dropped 1 base, with 9 bases sitting between them. The CDR3 runs 13 residues. This chain's CDR3 is CASSTTRSYEQYF. The CDR3 DNA reads as TGTGCCAGCAGCACCACAAGATCCTACGAGCAGTACTTC.

This clonotype was found a few times. The chain links TRBV3-1 to TRBJ2-6; the D is unclear. Germline assignment: CDR1 LGHDT and CDR2 YNNKEL (reference sequence). This CDR3 contains 19 residues. Trimming took off 0 bases at V and 1 base at J, with 16 bases between the two ends. In nucleotides, the CDR3 is TGTGCCAGCAGCCAAGATCACCAGGAGTTCGATTCTGGGGCCAACGTCCTGACTTTC. It yields the protein CASSQDHQEFDSGANVLTF.

This clonotype was observed at least ten times. The CDR3 sequence: CASSDGLAGGSYNEQFF. The CDR3 bases are TGTGCCAGCAGCGACGGACTAGCGGGGGGCTCCTACAATGAGCAGTTCTTC. The chain carries TRBV9 and TRBJ2-1, with 14 bases identical to TRBD2. V trimming: 3 bases; J trimming: 0 bases; junction bases outside the gene matches: 2. Germline loops: CDR1 SGDLS, CDR2 YYNGEE. The length of the CDR3 is 17 residues.

V is TRBV6-5 and J is TRBJ2-1; perhaps TRBD1 as D (6 bases). Trimming stripped 7 bases from V and 4 bases from J, with 14 bases between. There are 14 residues in the CDR3. Germline V gives CDR1 MNHEY, CDR2 SVGAGI. This CDR3 reads CASTDGTPYNEQFF. In DNA form, the CDR3 reads TGTGCCAGCACCGACGGGACACCTTACAATGAGCAGTTCTTC.

This clonotype was observed a few times. The chain carries TRBV12-3 or TRBV12-4 and TRBJ2-3; perhaps TRBD2 as D (6 bases). Deletions cut 2 bases from V and 0 bases from J, with 12 bases between. The CDR3 sequence is 16 residues long. The CDR3 sequence: CASSLLAPASTDTQYF. CDR3 bases: TGTGCCAGCAGTTTACTAGCGCCCGCTAGCACAGATACGCAGTATTTT.

V and J are TRBV29-1 and TRBJ2-5; no firm D call. Germline V lookup: CDR1 SQVTM, CDR2 ANQGSEA. Trimming cost V 0 bases and J 1 base, with 12 bases left between them. There are 15 residues in the CDR3. CDR3 bases: TGCAGCGTTGAAGAATATGGGCCAGCCCAAGAGACCCAGTACTTC. Its translation: CSVEEYGPAQETQYF.

This clonotype was seen a handful of times. The chain recombines TRBV7-9 with TRBJ2-3; the match to TRBD2 covers 9 bases. The CDR3 runs to 15 residues. Germline loops: CDR1 SEHNR, CDR2 FQNEAQ (reference sequence). Trimming took 4 bases from V and 1 from J; bases not matched to a gene: 3. CDR3 in DNA: TGTGCCAGCAGCTCTAGCGGGGAGCGCACAGATACGCAGTATTTT. Encoded protein: CASSSSGERTDTQYF.

In its sample, this clonotype was seen once. The CDR3 does not end in the conserved phenylalanine or tryptophan, so this is likely a read error. The CDR3: CASLVLAGPPASQYS. The DNA for the CDR3 is TGTGCCAGCCTGGTACTAGCGGGCCCTCCCGCCTCGCAGTATTCT. The chain recombines TRBV2 with TRBJ2-3; 9 bases align to TRBD2. The germline CDR1 and CDR2 sequences are SNHLY and FYNNEI. This CDR3 spans 15 amino acids. V was clipped by 8 bases and J by 10 bases; unmatched bases: 16.

V gene TRBV7-9 combines with J gene TRBJ2-5; a possible D gene is TRBD2 (7 bases). The CDR3 totals 17 residues. V lost 5 bases, J lost 1 base, and 20 bases lay in between. Germline V gene lookup returns CDR1 SEHNR and CDR2 FQNEAQ (reference sequence). The DNA of the CDR3 is TGTGCCAGCAGCCGCAGGCCAAGGGGGGGTTCCCAAGAGACCCAGTACTTC. It specifies CASSRRPRGGSQETQYF.

The V and J genes are TRBV5-5 and TRBJ2-7; D might be TRBD1 (6 bases). Deletions cut 0 bases from V and 6 bases from J, with 16 bases between. CDR1 is SGHKS and CDR2 is YYEKEE in the germline V gene (reference sequence). The CDR3 loop spans 15 amino acids. The CDR3 nucleotides read TGTGCCAGCAGCTTGGTGTTGGCAGGGGAAAGCGAGCAGTACTTC. Protein sequence: CASSLVLAGESEQYF. The entire variable domain, with the rest obtained from reference TRBV5-5 and TRBJ2-7, is as follows: DAGVTQSPTHLIKTRGQQVTLRCSPISGHKSVSWYQQVLGQGPQFIFQYYEKEERGRGNFPDRFSARQFPNYSSELNVNALLLGDSALYLCASSLVLAGESEQYFGPGTRLTVT.

The V gene is TRBV7-9, the J gene TRBJ2-1; 7 bases map to TRBD2. Germline lookup yields CDR1 SEHNR and CDR2 FQNEAQ (reference sequence). The V and J ends lost 0 bases and 9 bases, in that order; junction bases with no gene match: 8. The CDR3 has 15 residues. DNA for the CDR3: TGTGCCAGCAGCTTAGCGGGAGGGCCTTATAGTGAGCAGTTCTTC. Translated: CASSLAGGPYSEQFF. Full variable domain (missing parts from reference TRBV7-9 and TRBJ2-1): DTGVSQNPRHKITKRGQNVTFRCDPISEHNRLYWYRQTLGQGPEFLTYFQNEAQLEKSRLLSDRFSAERPKGSFSTLEIQRTEQGDSAMYLCASSLAGGPYSEQFFGPGTRLTVL.

This clonotype was counted a few times. The rearrangement uses TRBV12-3 or TRBV12-4 and TRBJ2-7; tentative D call: TRBD2 (7 bases). The CDR3 runs 15 residues. Trimming left V 0 bases short and J 4 bases short, with 13 bases between. The CDR3 is CASSLAGGGEYEQYF. DNA for the CDR3: TGTGCCAGCAGTTTAGCGGGCGGGGGCGAGTACGAGCAGTACTTC.

The chain carries TRBV5-6 and TRBJ2-7, with D perhaps TRBD1 or TRBD2 (5 bases each). The CDR3 runs 15 residues. The germline V gene encodes CDR1 SGHDT and CDR2 YYEEEE. Trimming left V 4 bases short and J 1 base short, with 15 bases between. The CDR3 DNA reads as TGTGCCAGCAGCCCGGGACCTTTCGGGTCCTACGAGCAGTACTTC. This encodes CASSPGPFGSYEQYF.

This clonotype was seen more than once but under ten times. V usage is TRBV29-1 and J usage is TRBJ2-1; the D gene is possibly TRBD1 (5 bases). Deletions cut 1 base from V and 3 bases from J, with 13 bases between. The CDR3 has 15 residues. Germline V gene lookup returns CDR1 SQVTM and CDR2 ANQGSEA. The CDR3: CSVEGQLSVYNEQFF. The CDR3 bases are TGCAGCGTTGAAGGACAGCTTTCCGTCTACAATGAGCAGTTCTTC.

This clonotype came up a few times. The CDR3 DNA sequence: TGCGCCAGCAGCTTGGGGACTAGCGGGGGGCACCCGGAAGTTACGCAGTATTTT. Amino acid sequence: CASSLGTSGGHPEVTQYF. This chain connects TRBV5-1 to TRBJ2-3; 14 bases are a match to TRBD2. CDR3 length equals 18 residues. Germline trimming cut 0 bases from V and 8 bases from J; bases unmatched to any gene: 11. CDR1 SGHRS and CDR2 YFSETQ come from the germline V gene.

This clonotype occurred a few times. The chain recombines TRBV7-9 with TRBJ2-7; D may be TRBD1 (5 bases). Trimming removed 10 bases from V and 5 bases from J, with 15 bases in between. This CDR3 has 12 amino acids. CDR1 is SEHNR and CDR2 is FQNEAQ in the germline V gene (reference sequence). The CDR3 DNA reads TGTGCCACACAAGGGGTCTTAGACGAGCAGTACTTC. It specifies CATQGVLDEQYF.

This clonotype was observed many times. The J gene is TRBJ1-1, the V gene TRBV6-6; tentative D call: TRBD1 (6 bases). The germline gives CDR1 MNHNY, CDR2 SVGAGI (reference sequence). This CDR3 comprises 15 residues. Trimming stripped 4 bases from V and 0 bases from J, with 12 bases between. CDR3 sequence: CASSSSTGMNTEAFF. The DNA of the CDR3 is TGTGCCAGCAGTTCATCGACAGGTATGAACACTGAAGCTTTCTTT.

This clonotype was counted a few times. The chain recombines TRBV27 with TRBJ2-1; 14 positions agree with TRBD2. With V trimmed by 3 bases and J by 15 bases, 10 bases remained unmatched. CDR1 is MNHEY, CDR2 SMNVEV, per germline (reference sequence). The CDR3 length is 15 residues. The CDR3 sequence is CASSFGLAGGLGLFF. Written as DNA, the CDR3 is TGTGCCAGCAGTTTCGGACTAGCGGGAGGCCTGGGATTGTTCTTC.

Only one count was recorded for this clonotype. The DNA for the CDR3 is TGTGCCAGCAGCACCGACCGGGACTACCCCTACGAGCAGTACTTC. Protein sequence: CASSTDRDYPYEQYF. This chain connects TRBV21-1 to TRBJ2-7; the listed D gene, TRBD2, was not tested against the DNA. TRBV21-1 is a documented pseudogene. The CDR3 is 15 amino acids.

The CDR3 sequence is CASSQVAGGYDEQFF. In DNA, the CDR3 is TGCGCCAGCAGCCAAGTAGCGGGAGGATACGATGAGCAGTTCTTC. The chain carries TRBV4-1 and TRBJ2-1, with 10 bases aligning to TRBD2. Trimming took 1 base from V and 8 from J; bases not matched to a gene: 5. CDR1 and CDR2 from the germline V gene are MGHRA and YSYEKL. The CDR3 has 15 amino acids.

The chain is built from TRBV20-1 and TRBJ2-7; TRBD1 is a possible D gene (6 bases). Germline V gene sequence: CDR1 DFQATT, CDR2 SNEGSKA (reference sequence). The V end lost 5 bases, the J end lost 1 base, and 21 bases lay between the germline ends. CDR3 size: 16 residues. CDR3 coding DNA: TGCAGTGCTCGACTTTGGACAGTAAGTCGATCCTACGAGCAGTACTTC. Its translation is CSARLWTVSRSYEQYF.

This rearrangement joins TRBV5-1 to TRBJ2-1, with a possible D match to TRBD1 (6 bases). V gave up 2 bases and J gave up 5 bases, with 11 bases separating them. CDR3 length equals 14 residues. Germline V gene sequence: CDR1 SGHRS, CDR2 YFSETQ. CDR3 residues: CASSFRGGDNEQFF. CDR3 coding DNA: TGCGCCAGCAGCTTTAGAGGGGGAGACAATGAGCAGTTCTTC. Full variable domain (outside the CDR3, taken from reference TRBV5-1 and TRBJ2-1): KAGVTQTPRYLIKTRGQQVTLSCSPISGHRSVSWYQQTPGQGLQFLFEYFSETQRNKGNFPGRFSGRQFSNSRSEMNVSTLELGDSALYLCASSFRGGDNEQFFGPGTRLTVL.

V usage is TRBV7-9 and J usage is TRBJ2-1; TRBD2 matches at 9 bases. The germline CDR1 and CDR2 sequences are SEHNR and FQNEAQ (reference sequence). The CDR3 consists of 16 residues. J lost 0 bases, V lost 6 bases, and 6 bases had no gene match. The CDR3 sequence is CASSWSGGSSYNEQFF. CDR3 in DNA: TGTGCCAGCAGTTGGAGCGGGGGGAGCTCCTACAATGAGCAGTTCTTC.

The chain is built from TRBV7-9 and TRBJ1-5; D is undetermined. Germline V lookup: CDR1 SEHNR, CDR2 FQNEAQ (reference sequence). The CDR3 runs to 19 residues. Trimming removed 6 bases from V and 0 bases from J, with 24 bases in between. The CDR3 spells CASSYTVALARVSNQPQHF. In DNA form, the CDR3 reads TGTGCCAGCAGTTACACGGTAGCCTTAGCGAGGGTTAGCAATCAGCCCCAGCATTTT.

The CDR3 DNA reads as TGCGCCAGCAGCCCGGGGACCGTCTCCTACGAGCAGTACTTC. It translates to CASSPGTVSYEQYF. The chain is built from TRBV4-3 and TRBJ2-7; perhaps D is TRBD1 or TRBD2 (5 bases each). The CDR3 runs 14 residues. V was shortened by 4 bases and J by 0 bases, with 10 bases between the two germline ends. From germline, CDR1 is LGHNA and CDR2 YSLEER.

The genes are TRBV20-1 and TRBJ2-3; D is ambiguous. This CDR3 is built from 12 residues. The V gene lost 2 bases and the J gene lost 4 bases, with 7 bases spanning the gap. The germline CDR1 and CDR2 sequences are DFQATT and SNEGSKA (reference sequence). The CDR3 spells CSARSLADTQYF. CDR3 coding DNA: TGCAGTGCTAGATCCCTGGCAGATACGCAGTATTTT.